This TCR beta chain was identified during a study of blood T cell repertoires in COVID-19. Background on the study: Donors in the United States, Italy and Spain gave samples during acute or convalescent COVID-19. PBMCs, B-cell-depleted T cells, or T cells were the source of the cDNA or gDNA that made up the material.

Original processing notes: From reference gene primer amplification, estimates of nucleated cell counts were derived. Sequencing used immunoSEQ multiplex PCR; TCRdb keeps in-frame clones, though not all of them. From that table come the V and J calls and clone size; the DNA was used to work out D and trimming. This table has some 240,000 clones, around 80% appearing once. The ends were cut back, 6 bases at V and 0 bases at J, with 18 bases in the middle. Per the germline V gene, CDR1 is SGHRS and CDR2 is YFSETQ. The CDR3 sequence is 16 residues long. V gene TRBV5-1 combines with J gene TRBJ1-1; D unresolved. The sequencing input was peripheral blood. The TCR originated in a woman in her 70s with acute or convalescent COVID-19. As DNA, the CDR3 is TGCGCCAGCACCCTTGGAGGGTTTCTGGTGAACACTGAAGCTTTCTTT. Translation: CASTLGGFLVNTEAFF.